The rows below give T cell receptor beta chains drawn from one sample of a study of post-analysis software for immune sequencing data. TCRdb re-called the PCR reads through MiXCR, storing one row per CDR3 protein. The profile shows hundreds of thousands of distinct CDR3 sequences, approximately 30% of them singletons. Material for sequencing was blood. The source of these receptors is a girl aged 10-17 years with multiple sclerosis. The CDR3 runs from the conserved cysteine through the conserved F or W. Fields, in order: CDR3 DNA, CDR3 protein, clone size, J gene, V gene, D gene. D genes are given only for firm matches. Not all rows give a size; the values are once, few, many and, for expanded clones, a class.

CDR3nt: TGTGCCAGCAGCCAAGATGACGGCGGGGGCCACTCCTACAATGAGCAGTTCTTC
CDR3aa: CASSQDDGGGHSYNEQFF
abundance: few
j_gene: TRBJ2-1
v_gene: TRBV3-1
d_gene: -

CDR3nt: TGCGCCAGCAGCCAAGAGGCCCCAGGGGCCAACGTCCTGACTTTC
CDR3aa: CASSQEAPGANVLTF
abundance: few
j_gene: TRBJ2-6
v_gene: TRBV4-3
d_gene: -

CDR3nt: TGCGCCAGCAGCGCAACCAGGGAGACCCAGTACTTC
CDR3aa: CASSATRETQYF
abundance: -
j_gene: TRBJ2-5
v_gene: TRBV5-1
d_gene: -

CDR3nt: TGCGCCAGCAGCATGGAGGCCAGGGGGGGAGATACGCAGTATTTT
CDR3aa: CASSMEARGGDTQYF
abundance: -
j_gene: TRBJ2-3
v_gene: TRBV5-1
d_gene: -

CDR3nt: TGTGCCAGCAGTTTATCGGTGGGAGTCGGCTACACTGAAGCTTTCTTT
CDR3aa: CASSLSVGVGYTEAFF
abundance: few
j_gene: TRBJ1-1
v_gene: TRBV27
d_gene: -

CDR3nt: TGTGCCAGCAGGTCCCGGGGAGGGACAGAAGAAAGCTATGGCTACACCTTC
CDR3aa: CASRSRGGTEESYGYTF
abundance: -
j_gene: TRBJ1-2
v_gene: TRBV6-6
d_gene: TRBD1

CDR3nt: TGTGCTAGTGGTTTGACCCGGACAGGGGGCAAAGGCGGGGAGCTGTTTTTT
CDR3aa: CASGLTRTGGKGGELFF
abundance: -
j_gene: TRBJ2-2
v_gene: TRBV12-5
d_gene: TRBD1

CDR3nt: TGTGCCAGCAGTGATGGGGCAGGGAGCTTGTACCAAGAGACCCAGTACTTC
CDR3aa: CASSDGAGSLYQETQYF
abundance: -
j_gene: TRBJ2-5
v_gene: TRBV25-1
d_gene: -

CDR3nt: TGTGCCAGCGCGCCCGGTCCTAACTATGGCTACACCTTC
CDR3aa: CASAPGPNYGYTF
abundance: few
j_gene: TRBJ1-2
v_gene: TRBV3-1
d_gene: -

CDR3nt: TGCGCCAGCAGCCAAGATCCAAACCTAGCCAGCGGGCCCCAGCATTTT
CDR3aa: CASSQDPNLASGPQHF
abundance: -
j_gene: TRBJ1-5
v_gene: TRBV4-1
d_gene: -

CDR3nt: TGCAGTGCTAGAGATTTCGTGGCAGGCTACCAAGAGACCCAGTACTTC
CDR3aa: CSARDFVAGYQETQYF
abundance: -
j_gene: TRBJ2-5
v_gene: TRBV20-1
d_gene: -

CDR3nt: TGTGCCAGCAGCGTAGGGGCAGGACAAGAGACCCAGAACTTC
CDR3aa: CASSVGAGQETQNF
abundance: -
j_gene: TRBJ2-5
v_gene: TRBV9
d_gene: -

CDR3nt: TGCAGCGTTGACAGGCTAGCGAACACCGGGGAGCTGTTTTTT
CDR3aa: CSVDRLANTGELFF
abundance: few
j_gene: TRBJ2-2
v_gene: TRBV29-1
d_gene: -

CDR3nt: TGTGCCGCCGGACAGGGGAGCACTGAAGCTTTCTTT
CDR3aa: CAAGQGSTEAFF
abundance: -
j_gene: TRBJ1-1
v_gene: TRBV6-2/TRBV6-3
d_gene: TRBD1

CDR3nt: TGTGCCATACCCGGGGTCAGGGACAATGAGCAGTTCTTC
CDR3aa: CAIPGVRDNEQFF
abundance: -
j_gene: TRBJ2-1
v_gene: TRBV6-6
d_gene: -

CDR3nt: TGTGCCAGCAGCTTATTGAGGACAGGGGCGACTGAAGCTTTCTTT
CDR3aa: CASSLLRTGATEAFF
abundance: -
j_gene: TRBJ1-1
v_gene: TRBV11-2
d_gene: TRBD1

CDR3nt: TGTGCCAGCAGTTACGTTTTCGGGACTAGCGGAAGCACAGATACGCAGTATTTT
CDR3aa: CASSYVFGTSGSTDTQYF
abundance: -
j_gene: TRBJ2-3
v_gene: TRBV6-2/TRBV6-3
d_gene: TRBD2

CDR3nt: TGTGCCAGCAAACGCGGGGGAGGGAGGCACAATGAGCAGTTCTTC
CDR3aa: CASKRGGGRHNEQFF
abundance: once
j_gene: TRBJ2-1
v_gene: TRBV7-2
d_gene: TRBD2

CDR3nt: TGTGCCAGCAGTTTAAGGGCCCTTACCTTAGATACGCAGTATTTT
CDR3aa: CASSLRALTLDTQYF
abundance: -
j_gene: TRBJ2-3
v_gene: TRBV28
d_gene: -

CDR3nt: TGCGCCAGCAGCCTCGGACAGGGGATGAACACTGAAGCTTTCTTT
CDR3aa: CASSLGQGMNTEAFF
abundance: many
j_gene: TRBJ1-1
v_gene: TRBV5-1
d_gene: TRBD1

CDR3nt: TGTGCCAGCAGCTTATCGCCGGGCAGTTCTAACTATGGCTACACCTTC
CDR3aa: CASSLSPGSSNYGYTF
abundance: -
j_gene: TRBJ1-2
v_gene: TRBV7-8
d_gene: -

CDR3nt: TGTGCCAGCAGCTTAGTCGCCGGGGGGGCGCCCTACGAGCAGTACTTC
CDR3aa: CASSLVAGGAPYEQYF
abundance: few
j_gene: TRBJ2-7
v_gene: TRBV7-2
d_gene: TRBD2

CDR3nt: TGTGCCAGTAGGGGGCATGGCAATCAGCCCCAGCATTTT
CDR3aa: CASRGHGNQPQHF
abundance: few
j_gene: TRBJ1-5
v_gene: TRBV28
d_gene: TRBD1

CDR3nt: TGTGCCAGCAGTCGGGACTCTCCTTCACCCCTCCACTTT
CDR3aa: CASSRDSPSPLHF
abundance: -
j_gene: TRBJ1-6
v_gene: TRBV12-3/TRBV12-4
d_gene: -

CDR3nt: TGTGCCAGCAGGGATGGACAGGAGTATGGCTACACCTTC
CDR3aa: CASRDGQEYGYTF
abundance: -
j_gene: TRBJ1-2
v_gene: TRBV5-4
d_gene: TRBD1

CDR3nt: TGTGCTAGCAGCGGGACCTTTCCCGGAGAGACCCAGTACTTC
CDR3aa: CASSGTFPGETQYF
abundance: few
j_gene: TRBJ2-5
v_gene: TRBV7-7
d_gene: TRBD2

CDR3nt: TGCGCCAGCAGCCCAACCCAATCGACTACTAACTACAATGAGCAGTTCTTC
CDR3aa: CASSPTQSTTNYNEQFF
abundance: few
j_gene: TRBJ2-1
v_gene: TRBV4-1
d_gene: -

CDR3nt: TGTGCCAGCAGTAGGCCCGGACTAGAGGACAATGAGCAGTTCTTC
CDR3aa: CASSRPGLEDNEQFF
abundance: many
j_gene: TRBJ2-1
v_gene: TRBV6-2/TRBV6-3
d_gene: TRBD2

CDR3nt: TGTGCCAGCAGTTCACATACGGACTTTAGCTCCTACGAGCAGTACTTC
CDR3aa: CASSSHTDFSSYEQYF
abundance: -
j_gene: TRBJ2-7
v_gene: TRBV6-2/TRBV6-3
d_gene: -

CDR3nt: TGTGCCACCAGTGACCCGACAGCGGGAGGAACAGATACGCAGTATTTT
CDR3aa: CATSDPTAGGTDTQYF
abundance: many
j_gene: TRBJ2-3
v_gene: TRBV24-1
d_gene: TRBD2

CDR3nt: TGTGCCAGCAGCTTAGGCCTGTCTAGCGTTGACACCGGGGAGCTGTTTTTT
CDR3aa: CASSLGLSSVDTGELFF
abundance: -
j_gene: TRBJ2-2
v_gene: TRBV13
d_gene: -

CDR3nt: TGTGCCACCAGCAGGGGACGAGCGGGTACTAGCACAGATACGCAGTATTTT
CDR3aa: CATSRGRAGTSTDTQYF
abundance: -
j_gene: TRBJ2-3
v_gene: TRBV15
d_gene: -

CDR3nt: TGCGCCAGCAGCTCTTGGGACAGTAACATGAACACTGAAGCTTTCTTT
CDR3aa: CASSSWDSNMNTEAFF
abundance: -
j_gene: TRBJ1-1
v_gene: TRBV5-1
d_gene: TRBD1

CDR3nt: TGTGCCAGCAGCTTAGGCACCGGCGGCAAAAACATTCAGTACTTC
CDR3aa: CASSLGTGGKNIQYF
abundance: -
j_gene: TRBJ2-4
v_gene: TRBV7-2
d_gene: -

CDR3nt: TGCGCCAGCAGACTCGGGACAGGGTCCTATGGCTACACCTTC
CDR3aa: CASRLGTGSYGYTF
abundance: -
j_gene: TRBJ1-2
v_gene: TRBV5-1
d_gene: TRBD1

CDR3nt: TGTGCCAGCAGCCCGGGGGCTAGCGGGGGGACCAAAAACATTCAGTACTTC
CDR3aa: CASSPGASGGTKNIQYF
abundance: few
j_gene: TRBJ2-4
v_gene: TRBV9
d_gene: TRBD2

CDR3nt: TGTGCCAGCAGCTTATCCGGGACTAGCACTGAGCAGTTCTTC
CDR3aa: CASSLSGTSTEQFF
abundance: -
j_gene: TRBJ2-1
v_gene: TRBV5-5
d_gene: TRBD2

CDR3nt: TGCGCCAGCAGCCCGAGCGCGTCAGGGATCGCAGATACGCAGTATTTT
CDR3aa: CASSPSASGIADTQYF
abundance: -
j_gene: TRBJ2-3
v_gene: TRBV5-1
d_gene: -

CDR3nt: TGCAGCGTTGGCGGCTTCGGACTAGCGAGGCGCACAGATACGCAGTATTTT
CDR3aa: CSVGGFGLARRTDTQYF
abundance: -
j_gene: TRBJ2-3
v_gene: TRBV29-1
d_gene: TRBD2

CDR3nt: TGTGCCAGCAGCTTACTGGGTTCTGGGGTTTCGGAGACCCAGTACTTC
CDR3aa: CASSLLGSGVSETQYF
abundance: -
j_gene: TRBJ2-5
v_gene: TRBV7-2
d_gene: -

CDR3nt: TGTGCCAGCAGTTACGTGTGGGGTGAGACCCAGTACTTC
CDR3aa: CASSYVWGETQYF
abundance: few
j_gene: TRBJ2-5
v_gene: TRBV6-6
d_gene: -

CDR3nt: TGTGCCATCAGTCCCTATTCCGGTAGCGGCCACAATGAGCAGTTCTTC
CDR3aa: CAISPYSGSGHNEQFF
abundance: -
j_gene: TRBJ2-1
v_gene: TRBV10-3
d_gene: -

CDR3nt: TGTGCCGGCAGCCAATCCGGACAGGTGGGGTTTGGGACCCAGTACTTC
CDR3aa: CAGSQSGQVGFGTQYF
abundance: -
j_gene: TRBJ2-5
v_gene: TRBV7-9
d_gene: TRBD1

CDR3nt: TGTGCCAGCAGTGAAAAAAGGGCCGGGGAGCTGTTTTTT
CDR3aa: CASSEKRAGELFF
abundance: -
j_gene: TRBJ2-2
v_gene: TRBV2
d_gene: -

CDR3nt: TGCGCCAGCAGCTTCGGACCCACTGGGGGCTCCTACGAGCAGTACTTC
CDR3aa: CASSFGPTGGSYEQYF
abundance: many
j_gene: TRBJ2-7
v_gene: TRBV5-1
d_gene: -

CDR3nt: TGTGCCAGCAGCCCAGCGACTAGCGGGAGCTCCTACAATGAGCAGTTCTTC
CDR3aa: CASSPATSGSSYNEQFF
abundance: -
j_gene: TRBJ2-1
v_gene: TRBV9
d_gene: TRBD2

CDR3nt: TGCAGCGCTTCTACGACCAGCGAATCCTCCTACGAGCAGTACTTC
CDR3aa: CSASTTSESSYEQYF
abundance: -
j_gene: TRBJ2-7
v_gene: TRBV29-1
d_gene: -

CDR3nt: TGTGCCAGCAGCTTTTCCCAGACACCGCTAACAGATACGCAGTATTTT
CDR3aa: CASSFSQTPLTDTQYF
abundance: -
j_gene: TRBJ2-3
v_gene: TRBV13
d_gene: -

CDR3nt: TGCAGTGCTACCCCCAGCGGGGGCCCCATCTACGAGCAGTACTTC
CDR3aa: CSATPSGGPIYEQYF
abundance: -
j_gene: TRBJ2-7
v_gene: TRBV20-1
d_gene: TRBD2